This passage covers 20 T cell receptor beta chains from one sample sequenced in a study of T cell repertoires in cytomegalovirus infection. One entry per CDR3 protein, called by TCRdb with MiXCR from the reads. This sample has a few hundred thousand distinct CDR3 sequences; about 17% occur once, and the top ten carry around half. Sequencing used CD8+ T cells from PBMCs. These receptor sequences come from a human donor in good health (CMV status not recorded). Some clones in this sample may be carry-over from other donors' samples.

The V gene is TRBV12-3 or TRBV12-4, the J gene TRBJ1-4; 7 nucleotides align to TRBD1. The CDR3 is made up of 16 amino acids. After removal of 4 bases from V and 7 bases from J, the junction contained 12 bases not matched to a gene. Here the CDR3 DNA reads TGTGCCAGCAGTTCCCCCTTCCAGGGGGGAGGTGAAAAACTGTTTTTT. Amino acid sequence: CASSSPFQGGGEKLFF.

The chain uses TRBV29-1 and TRBJ2-7; either TRBD1 or TRBD2 may fit D (6 bases each). Germline CDR1 reads SQVTM; CDR2 reads ANQGSEA. CDR3 length equals 14 residues. The ends were cut back, 5 bases at V and 6 bases at J, with 20 bases in the middle. This chain's CDR3 is CSVRPDTGGLEQYF. As DNA, the CDR3 is TGCAGCGTTCGACCTGACACCGGGGGCCTCGAGCAGTACTTC.

J is TRBJ1-2 and V is TRBV25-1; 7 nucleotides align to TRBD1. CDR3 length equals 16 residues. The V segment lost 3 bases and the J segment 4 bases; nucleotides outside the gene matches: 11. CDR1 MGHDK and CDR2 SYGVNS come from the germline V gene. CDR3 in amino acids: CASSDSDRRSGYGYTF. CDR3 coding DNA: TGTGCCAGCAGTGATTCGGACAGGCGGTCGGGCTATGGCTACACCTTC.

This clonotype has at least ten counts. The chain employs TRBV7-8 and TRBJ1-5; perhaps TRBD1 as D (5 bases). The CDR3 spans 15 residues. The V gene lost 2 bases and the J gene lost 8 bases, with 16 bases spanning the gap. Germline lookup yields CDR1 SGHVS and CDR2 FQNEAQ. The CDR3 nucleotides are TGTGCCAGCAGCTTATCGGACGAGGGGATTGAGCCCCAGCATTTT. Its translation is CASSLSDEGIEPQHF.

Many counts were recorded for this clonotype. V gene TRBV6-2 or TRBV6-3 combines with J gene TRBJ2-7; 7 positions match TRBD1. CDR1 MNHEY and CDR2 SVGEGT come from the germline V gene. Unmatched junction bases numbered 7, after V lost 5 bases and J lost 0 bases. The CDR3 loop spans 15 amino acids. The CDR3 nucleotides read TGTGCCAGCAGTCTACGGGGACAGAGCTCCTACGAGCAGTACTTC. Its translation: CASSLRGQSSYEQYF.

This clonotype was counted many times. CDR3 residues: CASSLVGGGHLNTEAFF. In DNA form, the CDR3 reads TGTGCCAGCAGCTTAGTAGGGGGGGGGCACCTGAACACTGAAGCTTTCTTT. The chain has TRBV7-6 and TRBJ1-1, with a possible D match to TRBD1 (6 bases). The CDR3 has 17 residues. The ends were cut back, 1 base at V and 0 bases at J, with 15 bases in the middle. Germline lookup yields CDR1 SGHVS and CDR2 FNYEAQ.

This sequence joins TRBV28 and TRBJ1-2, with TRBD1 matching 8 bases. V was clipped by 6 bases and J by 5 bases; unmatched bases: 14. CDR1 MDHEN and CDR2 SYDVKM come from the germline V gene. The CDR3 is 16 residues long. Here the CDR3 DNA reads TGTGCCAGCAGCCTCAAACCCCGGACAGGGAGTTATGGCTACACCTTC. It is translated as CASSLKPRTGSYGYTF.

This clonotype occurred a few times. The V call is TRBV4-1, the J call TRBJ2-3; 12 bases are shared with TRBD2. V shed 0 bases and J 6 bases; nucleotides not matched to a gene: 7. CDR3 length: 17 residues. Germline CDR1 reads MGHRA; CDR2 reads YSYEKL. CDR3 sequence (DNA): TGCGCCAGCAGCCAAGACTCACCGACTAGCGGGGGCGATACGCAGTATTTT. This encodes CASSQDSPTSGGDTQYF.

This clonotype was seen many times. The chain is built from TRBV7-9 and TRBJ2-1, with D possibly matching TRBD2 (5 bases). Germline V gene lookup returns CDR1 SEHNR and CDR2 FQNEAQ (reference sequence). This CDR3 has 12 amino acids. V was pared by 2 bases and J by 9 bases, with 8 bases between. The CDR3 loop reads CASSLLRGEQFF. Here the CDR3 DNA reads TGTGCCAGCAGCTTACTTCGGGGTGAGCAGTTCTTC.

This chain links TRBV5-5 with TRBJ2-7; D perhaps matches TRBD1 (5 bases). The CDR3 covers 15 residues. CDR1 is SGHKS and CDR2 is YYEKEE in the germline V gene (reference sequence). V was cut by 2 bases and J by 2 bases, with 14 bases left in between. Written as DNA, the CDR3 is TGTGCCAGCAGCTTATCCAGGGTTCCGACCTACGAGCAGTACTTC. Its protein is CASSLSRVPTYEQYF.

J is TRBJ2-2 and V is TRBV6-8, with 15 nucleotides matching TRBD2. The CDR3 has 19 amino acids. V was pared by 2 bases and J by 4 bases, with 8 bases of the junction left unmatched. Germline values: CDR1 MNHGY, CDR2 SAAAGT. In DNA, the CDR3 is TGTGCCAGCAGTTACGGCGGACTAGCGGGGGGGCTCGGCACCGGGGAGCTGTTTTTT. Translation: CASSYGGLAGGLGTGELFF.

This chain uses TRBV12-3 or TRBV12-4 with TRBJ2-4; D gene ambiguous. The germline V and J ends were trimmed by 2 bases and 1 base, with 9 bases remaining between them. This CDR3 has 15 amino acids. As DNA, the CDR3 is TGTGCCAGCAGTTTAACGGGTTCCGCCAAAAACATTCAGTACTTC. Its protein product is CASSLTGSAKNIQYF.

The chain couples TRBV6-8 to TRBJ2-3, with 13 bases fitting TRBD2. The CDR3 extends over 17 amino acids. The V gene end was trimmed by 0 bases and the J gene end by 3 bases; junction bases not matched to a gene: 3. Germline-derived CDR1 and CDR2 are MNHGY and SAAAGT. CDR3 loop: CASSYSRTSGGTDTQYF. In nucleotides, the CDR3 is TGTGCCAGCAGTTACTCAAGGACTAGCGGGGGAACAGATACGCAGTATTTT.

This chain joins TRBV5-6 and TRBJ2-5; 7 nucleotides match TRBD1. Germline V gene sequence: CDR1 SGHDT, CDR2 YYEEEE. The CDR3 covers 17 residues. V shed 4 bases, J shed 2 bases, and the junction held 14 bases outside the gene matches. The DNA of the CDR3 is TGTGCCAGCAGCCGCCACGGTTGGACAGGAGTTCAAGAGACCCAGTACTTC. Residues: CASSRHGWTGVQETQYF.

This clonotype showed up many times. The J gene is TRBJ2-4, the V gene TRBV7-8; 7 positions agree with TRBD1. Per the germline V gene, CDR1 is SGHVS and CDR2 is FQNEAQ. This CDR3 has 18 amino acids. Trimming took 5 bases from V and 0 from J; bases not matched to a gene: 13. DNA of the CDR3: TGTGCCAGCAGCCCACAGGGGCTCGGAGCCCTAGCCAAAAACATTCAGTACTTC. It translates to CASSPQGLGALAKNIQYF.

The chain uses TRBV9 and TRBJ1-2, with 7 bases lining up with TRBD1. There are 18 residues in the CDR3. CDR1 is SGDLS, CDR2 YYNGEE, per germline. The J segment lost 0 bases and the V segment lost 0 bases, leaving 11 bases of the junction unmatched. The CDR3 bases are TGTGCCAGCAGCGTAGACCCAACTACAGGGGCGACTAACTATGGCTACACCTTC. This gives the protein CASSVDPTTGATNYGYTF.

This clonotype was observed a few times. The chain combines TRBV20-1 with TRBJ2-5; TRBD2 matches 8 bases. CDR1 is DFQATT, CDR2 SNEGSKA, per germline (reference sequence). V shed 4 bases, J shed 4 bases, and the junction held 14 bases outside the gene matches. The CDR3 extends over 16 amino acids. The CDR3 loop is CSATGSLAGRGETQYF. Written as DNA, the CDR3 is TGCAGTGCTACTGGTTCATTAGCGGGGCGCGGAGAGACCCAGTACTTC.

The sample holds a few counts of this clonotype. V is TRBV19 and J is TRBJ1-4; perhaps TRBD1 as D (5 bases). This CDR3 region has 15 residues. V gave up 3 bases and J gave up 0 bases, with 8 bases separating them. Germline CDR1 LNHDA, CDR2 SQIVND (reference sequence). CDR3 sequence reads: CASSIRASTNEKLFF. The CDR3 coding sequence is TGTGCCAGTAGTATCAGGGCTTCAACTAATGAAAAACTGTTTTTT.

This clonotype has a count of ten or more. The chain carries TRBV7-6 and TRBJ1-5; no reliable D call. Germline CDR1 SGHVS, CDR2 FNYEAQ. Trimming removed 1 base at V and 4 bases at J, with 8 bases between. The CDR3 is 14 amino acids. CDR3 loop: CASSLDRGNQPQHF. Here the CDR3 DNA reads TGTGCCAGCAGCTTAGACCGGGGTAATCAGCCCCAGCATTTT.

This clonotype has at least ten counts. DNA for the CDR3: TGTGCCAGCAGCCCTTGGGCCTCGGGGACTGAAGCTTTCTTT. Its translation is CASSPWASGTEAFF. This rearrangement joins TRBV28 to TRBJ1-1; D is ambiguous. Trimming took off 6 bases at V and 5 bases at J, with 16 bases between the two ends. CDR1 and CDR2 from the germline V gene are MDHEN and SYDVKM. The CDR3 has 14 residues.